The clone carrying this T cell receptor (beta chain) showed up just a few times. This sample stems from a study of blood T cells in healthy people across ages. A second about 7 to 12 cycle PCR used barcoded and J-beta primers. TCRdb used MiXCR to reprocess the 5' RACE reads, holding one entry per CDR3 protein. The sample records around 1.7 million distinct CDR3 sequences, roughly 30% being singletons. The J segment lost 5 bases and the V segment lost 3 bases, leaving 8 bases of the junction unmatched. CDR3 length equals 14 residues. Germline CDR1 SGHKS, CDR2 YYEKEE (reference sequence). The chain combines TRBV5-5 with TRBJ2-7; TRBD1 matches at 7 bases. Sequenced: blood. This sequence was found in a woman younger than 45 in good health. The CDR3 bases are TGTGCCAGCAGCTCTTCGACAGGGTGGCACGAGCAGTACTTC. Protein: CASSSSTGWHEQYF.